This T cell receptor (beta chain) was identified during a study of blood T cells in healthy people across ages (dated by TCRdb to between 2014 and 2016). Regarding the study in general: In model experiments, template switching captured roughly one uniquely barcoded TCR beta cDNA molecule for every two T cells. To track age-related changes in TCR beta repertoire diversity, the study relied on deep sequencing normalized with unique cDNA molecular identifiers. The donors were divided into four age groups: young (average around 17 years), middle-aged (approximately 39), aged (approximately 62) and long-lived (about 80). To avoid experimental bias, donors of different ages were spread randomly across the sequencing lanes. For two donors (one aged 18 to 30 and one aged 80 or older), the study analyzed two additional independent replicas of 1 million unique cDNA reads from the same blood draw.

Systemically healthy Caucasian individuals from Russia, 35 to 50 in total and aged about 6 to 100 years, were included as donors. Around 9.7 milliliters of peripheral blood were collected from each donor into EDTA-treated Vacutainer tubes. PBMCs were isolated by Ficoll-Paque density-gradient centrifugation, with at least 6 million obtained per sample. Total RNA, at least 5 micrograms per sample, was extracted from PBMCs with Trizol reagent. For every donor, flow cytometry on a PBMC aliquot measured the percentage of naive CD45RAhigh/CD27high T cells. The method behind the library was 5' RACE. Sequencing instrument: Illumina HiSeq 2500. The second PCR ran for about 6 to 11 cycles and used a J-beta primer mix along with a sample-barcoded 5' primer. A template-switch 5' adaptor carrying 12 random nucleotides introduced a unique molecular identifier onto each TCR beta cDNA molecule. At least 2.5 million CDR3-containing paired-end reads were obtained from each sample. All of the RNA was converted into first-strand cDNA using the Mint cDNA synthesis kit, with a TRBC-specific oligonucleotide serving as the primer. Following uracil-DNA glycosylase treatment, all cDNA underwent a first 18-cycle PCR with the universal primers M1SS and BC2_uni_R. The published analysis was carried out like this. For normalization, 1 million high-quality reads were randomly selected from each sample, with every read carrying a distinct molecular identifier. Instead of being binned into consensus sequences, reads with shared molecular identifiers were discarded. CDR3 identification, clonotype clustering and error correction used MiTCR with a Q25 quality threshold and the strictest error-elimination algorithm. A nonparametric unseen species model with Euler transformation was used to estimate a lower bound on total TCR beta diversity. The public reads were run again by TCRdb, first through fastp at Q25 and then through MiXCR, and only productive beta chains were kept. Entries are consolidated by CDR3 protein sequence, retaining the most common genes and DNA. It is TCRdb's table, rather than the study itself, that gives the V and J calls and clone size. This sample holds 850,000 or so distinct CDR3 sequences; more than 25% were observed only once. Around 16% of the sample is held by the ten biggest clonotypes.

This clonotype was picked up many times. This clone's antigen is unknown. Per-base qualities were not stored, and no clone one base away is much larger. Overall study outcomes, separate from this receptor: Compared with the aged group, the long-lived group had more naive CD4+ T cells, fewer expanded clones and increased TCR diversity, a pattern suggesting age selection. Bulk unsorted PBMC profiling prevented conclusive comparison of naive and antigen-experienced compartments. Total diversity estimates from one million sequenced T cells were considered lower bounds and underestimates. Because the CMV infection status of the donors was unknown, age-related changes in expanded clonotypes may potentially have been confounded. The percentage of naive T cells measured by flow cytometry correlated strongly with observed TCR beta diversity. Observed TCR beta diversity per million T cells fell roughly linearly with age, and a significant reduction was already apparent by age about 36.

Cut back by 5 bases and 3 bases, the V and J ends lie 14 bases apart. Looking up the germline V gene (reference sequence) yields CDR1 DFQATT and CDR2 SNEGSKA. The cysteine opens and the phenylalanine closes a CDR3 of 13 amino acids. CDR3 DNA is the only sequence kept; it has 39 bases, read in frame from the first base. The sample consisted of blood. The receptor was derived from a woman older than 75 in good health. The rearrangement joined TRBV20-1 to TRBJ2-7; the D gene assignment is perhaps TRBD1 or TRBD2, with each matching 6 bases. This receptor carries the CDR3 CSAPVGGFYEQYF. The sequenced DNA: TGCAGTGCTCCAGTGGGGGGCTTCTACGAGCAGTACTTC.